These T cell receptor beta chains were read from a single sample in a study of human T cells and chemical hapten exposure. Using its own MiXCR run on the RACE reads, TCRdb lists one record per CDR3 protein. Altogether about 120,000 distinct CDR3 sequences are present, approximately 14% being singletons, with the ten largest covering less than 0.95%. The source was whole blood, collected in connection with sensitization to the hapten diphenylcyclopropenone (DPC). The receptor set was obtained from a man in his late teens or twenties with alopecia areata. Some clones in this sample may be carry-over from other donors' samples. Both conserved end residues are part of each CDR3. Each record gives: J gene, clone size, D gene, V gene, CDR3 DNA, CDR3 protein. D genes are given only for firm matches. Clone sizes are given selectively: once, few, many, or a class where the clone is expanded.

j_gene: TRBJ1-5; abundance: many; d_gene: NA; v_gene: TRBV19; CDR3nt: TGTGCCAGTAGTGTCTCTATCTCCCAGCCCCAGCATTTT; CDR3aa: CASSVSISQPQHF
j_gene: TRBJ1-5; abundance: NA; d_gene: NA; v_gene: TRBV20-1; CDR3nt: TGCAGTGCTAGAGTGAGGAATCAGCCCCAGCATTTT; CDR3aa: CSARVRNQPQHF
j_gene: TRBJ1-4; abundance: NA; d_gene: TRBD1; v_gene: TRBV5-1; CDR3nt: TGCGCCAGCAGCGGGACAGGGGAAAAACTGTTTTTT; CDR3aa: CASSGTGEKLFF
j_gene: TRBJ2-7; abundance: NA; d_gene: NA; v_gene: TRBV28; CDR3nt: TGTGCCAGCAGTTGGACCGGGACTCTATCCTACGAGCAGTACTTC; CDR3aa: CASSWTGTLSYEQYF
j_gene: TRBJ2-5; abundance: few; d_gene: NA; v_gene: TRBV10-2; CDR3nt: TGCGCCAGCAGTGAGTCCAGCCAGGTTACGTTGGAGACCCAGTACTTC; CDR3aa: CASSESSQVTLETQYF
j_gene: TRBJ1-4; abundance: few; d_gene: TRBD1; v_gene: TRBV18; CDR3nt: TGTGCCAGCTCACCGTCGACAGGGGGTAGCGAAAAACTGTTTTTT; CDR3aa: CASSPSTGGSEKLFF
j_gene: TRBJ2-2; abundance: NA; d_gene: NA; v_gene: TRBV7-2; CDR3nt: TGTGCCAGCAGCCCAGGGGCCCGCGGCACCGGGGAGCTGTTTTTT; CDR3aa: CASSPGARGTGELFF
j_gene: TRBJ2-6; abundance: NA; d_gene: TRBD1; v_gene: TRBV5-6; CDR3nt: TGTGCCAGCAGCTTGGTAGGACAGGGTAGCGGGGCCAACGTCCTGACTTTC; CDR3aa: CASSLVGQGSGANVLTF
j_gene: TRBJ1-4; abundance: few; d_gene: NA; v_gene: TRBV19; CDR3nt: TGTGCCAGTAGTCGGTCGGCAACTAATGAAAAACTGTTTTTT; CDR3aa: CASSRSATNEKLFF
j_gene: TRBJ1-2; abundance: NA; d_gene: NA; v_gene: TRBV7-9; CDR3nt: TGTGCCAGCAGCCCGGAGGGGTTCGACTATGGCTACACCTTC; CDR3aa: CASSPEGFDYGYTF
j_gene: TRBJ1-1; abundance: few; d_gene: NA; v_gene: TRBV5-1; CDR3nt: TGCGCCAGCAGCTTGGACCTGGGTTTTCAGAACACTGAAGCTTTCTTT; CDR3aa: CASSLDLGFQNTEAFF
j_gene: TRBJ1-6; abundance: few; d_gene: NA; v_gene: TRBV10-2; CDR3nt: TGCGCCACCGGACAGAGCTCCTATAATTCACCCCTCCACTTT; CDR3aa: CATGQSSYNSPLHF
j_gene: TRBJ2-5; abundance: few; d_gene: TRBD1; v_gene: TRBV7-3; CDR3nt: TGTGCCAGCAGCGAGACAGGGTCGGGCCAAGAGACCCAGTACTTC; CDR3aa: CASSETGSGQETQYF
j_gene: TRBJ2-1; abundance: NA; d_gene: NA; v_gene: TRBV2; CDR3nt: TGTGCCAGCAGGGCCCTAGGGGCTGAGCAGTTCTTC; CDR3aa: CASRALGAEQFF
j_gene: TRBJ2-5; abundance: NA; d_gene: NA; v_gene: TRBV10-3; CDR3nt: TGTGCCATCAGTGCATACAAAAACCAAGAGACCCAGTACTTC; CDR3aa: CAISAYKNQETQYF
j_gene: TRBJ2-6; abundance: NA; d_gene: TRBD1; v_gene: TRBV28; CDR3nt: TGTGCCAGCAGTTTAACAGGGGGTTCCACTGGGGCCAACGTCCTGACTTTC; CDR3aa: CASSLTGGSTGANVLTF
j_gene: TRBJ1-6; abundance: few; d_gene: TRBD1; v_gene: TRBV5-1; CDR3nt: TGCGCCAGCAGCTCCCCCGGGACAGGCAATTCACCCCTCCACTTT; CDR3aa: CASSSPGTGNSPLHF
j_gene: TRBJ2-5; abundance: NA; d_gene: NA; v_gene: TRBV21-1; CDR3nt: TGTGCCAGCAGCAATCTTAACAGGCCAAGGGAGACCCAGTACTTC; CDR3aa: CASSNLNRPRETQYF
j_gene: TRBJ1-1; abundance: NA; d_gene: NA; v_gene: TRBV7-5; CDR3nt: NA; CDR3aa: CISVFFRMAGTEAFF
j_gene: TRBJ2-3; abundance: few; d_gene: NA; v_gene: TRBV20-1; CDR3nt: TGCAGTGCTGGGGGCGTTAGCACAGATACGCAGTATTTT; CDR3aa: CSAGGVSTDTQYF
j_gene: TRBJ1-1; abundance: few; d_gene: NA; v_gene: TRBV10-1; CDR3nt: TGCGCCAGCAGTGAGTCGCCCGCACCGATTAGGGGAGCTGAAGCTTTCTTT; CDR3aa: CASSESPAPIRGAEAFF
j_gene: TRBJ2-1; abundance: few; d_gene: NA; v_gene: TRBV7-9; CDR3nt: TGTGCCAGCAATGAGCAGTTCTTC; CDR3aa: CASNEQFF
j_gene: TRBJ2-7; abundance: few; d_gene: NA; v_gene: TRBV20-1; CDR3nt: TGCAGTGCTAGGAGCGTGGACAGCTACGAGCAGTACTTC; CDR3aa: CSARSVDSYEQYF
j_gene: TRBJ1-2; abundance: NA; d_gene: NA; v_gene: TRBV29-1; CDR3nt: TGCAGCGTTGAAGTGCTCAGGGAATTAAATGGCTACACCTTC; CDR3aa: CSVEVLRELNGYTF
j_gene: TRBJ2-5; abundance: many; d_gene: TRBD1; v_gene: TRBV9; CDR3nt: TGTGCCAGCAGCGTAGTAGGGGGCTCGGAGACCCAGTACTTC; CDR3aa: CASSVVGGSETQYF
j_gene: TRBJ2-3; abundance: NA; d_gene: NA; v_gene: TRBV3-1; CDR3nt: TGTGCCAGCAGCCAAGGTCGAGGATCTAGCACAGATACGCAGTATTTT; CDR3aa: CASSQGRGSSTDTQYF
j_gene: TRBJ2-3; abundance: NA; d_gene: NA; v_gene: TRBV29-1; CDR3nt: TGCAGCGTTCAGGATACGCAGTATTTT; CDR3aa: CSVQDTQYF
j_gene: TRBJ2-3; abundance: NA; d_gene: TRBD2; v_gene: TRBV6-5; CDR3nt: TGTGCCAGCAGCGGACTAGCGGGGGGCACAGATACGCAGTATTTT; CDR3aa: CASSGLAGGTDTQYF
j_gene: TRBJ1-1; abundance: NA; d_gene: TRBD1; v_gene: TRBV2; CDR3nt: TGTGCCAGCAGTGATTTGGGGACAGCGAACACTGAAGCTTTCTTT; CDR3aa: CASSDLGTANTEAFF
j_gene: TRBJ1-2; abundance: few; d_gene: NA; v_gene: TRBV12-2; CDR3nt: TGTGCAAGTCGCTCCACCTGGTTCGGAGATACCGGCAGAGGCTACACCTTC; CDR3aa: CASRSTWFGDTGRGYTF
j_gene: TRBJ2-4; abundance: few; d_gene: NA; v_gene: TRBV6-5; CDR3nt: TGTGCCAGCAGTTACTCGACGGTCAACATTCAGTACTTC; CDR3aa: CASSYSTVNIQYF
j_gene: TRBJ1-2; abundance: few; d_gene: NA; v_gene: TRBV24-1; CDR3nt: TGTGCCACCCAGGGCGGGCCCAACTATGGCTACACCTTC; CDR3aa: CATQGGPNYGYTF
j_gene: TRBJ2-6; abundance: many; d_gene: NA; v_gene: TRBV12-3/TRBV12-4; CDR3nt: TGTGCCAGCAGTTTAAAACTGGGGACTGGGGCCAACGTCCTGACTTTC; CDR3aa: CASSLKLGTGANVLTF
j_gene: TRBJ2-1; abundance: NA; d_gene: NA; v_gene: TRBV10-3; CDR3nt: TGTGCCATCTCCGGGACCAATCTTGGGCAGTTCTTC; CDR3aa: CAISGTNLGQFF
j_gene: TRBJ2-1; abundance: NA; d_gene: NA; v_gene: TRBV6-1; CDR3nt: TGTGCCAGCAGTGAAGCGGAGGTGAATGAGCAGTTCTTC; CDR3aa: CASSEAEVNEQFF
j_gene: TRBJ2-1; abundance: few; d_gene: NA; v_gene: TRBV7-9; CDR3nt: TGTGCCAGCAGCCGTCCAGAGCATTACAATGAGCAGTTCTTC; CDR3aa: CASSRPEHYNEQFF
j_gene: TRBJ2-5; abundance: few; d_gene: NA; v_gene: TRBV12-3/TRBV12-4; CDR3nt: TGTGCCAGCAGTTTGGCCCGTGGGGTCCAAGAGACCCAGTACTTC; CDR3aa: CASSLARGVQETQYF
j_gene: TRBJ2-5; abundance: NA; d_gene: NA; v_gene: TRBV5-5; CDR3nt: TGTGCCAGCAGCTTGGTCAGGGACCAAGAGACCCAGTACTTC; CDR3aa: CASSLVRDQETQYF